The 24 T cell receptor beta chains given below trace back to one sample, sequenced in a study of T cell repertoires in cytomegalovirus infection. TCRdb itself ran the reads through MiXCR, one entry per CDR3 protein. The sample records some 270,000 distinct CDR3 sequences, 20% to 25% being singletons. These receptors have no known antigen. The sample here was cultured PBMCs, taken from culture after CMV antigen stimulation. The receptors were gathered from a human donor in good health (CMV status not recorded). Some clones in this sample may be carry-over from other donors' samples.

The chain has TRBV4-3 and TRBJ1-2; 9 nucleotides agree with TRBD1. Germline CDR1 and CDR2: LGHNA and YSLEER. There are 15 residues in the CDR3. Germline trimming cut 2 bases from V and 6 bases from J; bases unmatched to any gene: 7. CDR3 nucleotides: TGCGCCAGCAGCCAATACACAGGGGGCGTAGATGGCTACACCTTC. Amino acid sequence: CASSQYTGGVDGYTF.

V gene TRBV20-1 combines with J gene TRBJ1-5; 8 bases line up with TRBD1. The germline V gene encodes CDR1 DFQATT and CDR2 SNEGSKA (reference sequence). CDR3 size: 15 residues. Unmatched junction bases numbered 13, after V lost 3 bases and J lost 9 bases. CDR3 coding DNA: TGCAGTGCTAGGTCCCTCAGGGGGCATGGGGGGCCCCAGCATTTT. Amino acids: CSARSLRGHGGPQHF.

The chain is built from TRBV7-2 and TRBJ2-7, with TRBD1 matching over 7 bases. Germline V lookup: CDR1 SGHTA, CDR2 FQGNSA. V lost 4 bases, J lost 3 bases, and 6 bases stayed unmatched. CDR3 length: 14 amino acids. CDR3 coding DNA: TGTGCCAGCAGCTATGTGACAGGGAACTACGAGCAGTACTTC. Translation gives CASSYVTGNYEQYF.

The chain combines TRBV6-5 with TRBJ2-1; TRBD1 might be the D (6 bases). Germline V CDR1 and CDR2: MNHEY, SVGAGI. The CDR3 spans 16 residues. With 6 bases removed from V and 4 bases from J, the gap between germline ends came to 19 bases. CDR3 protein: CASSSSGTLLYNEQFF. DNA for the CDR3: TGTGCCAGCAGCTCCTCCGGGACACTGCTATACAATGAGCAGTTCTTC.

The V and J genes are TRBV28 and TRBJ1-5; D might be TRBD1 (5 bases). Trimming pared 5 bases from V and 0 bases from J, leaving 11 bases between. CDR1 and CDR2 (germline): MDHEN, SYDVKM. CDR3 size: 15 residues. CDR3 DNA sequence: TGTGCCAGCAGTCCAGGGCCCCTTAGCAATCAGCCCCAGCATTTT. It codes for CASSPGPLSNQPQHF.

The CDR3 is CATRQGRHYEQYV. Written as DNA, the CDR3 is TGTGCCACGCGACAGGGCAGACACTACGAGCAGTACGTC. This chain uses TRBV24-1 with TRBJ2-7; TRBD1 matches at 7 bases. V was clipped by 10 bases and J by 3 bases; unmatched bases: 8. The CDR3 length is 13 residues. The germline gives CDR1 KGHDR, CDR2 SFDVKD.

This clonotype was recorded many times. This sequence joins TRBV6-5 and TRBJ2-1; 8 bases are a match to TRBD1. The CDR3 sequence is 16 residues long. V shed 2 bases and J 6 bases; nucleotides not matched to a gene: 9. The germline gives CDR1 MNHEY, CDR2 SVGAGI. Here the CDR3 reads CASSYRAPGGFNEQFF. CDR3 DNA: TGTGCCAGCAGTTACCGCGCACCAGGGGGCTTCAATGAGCAGTTCTTC.

The chain recombines TRBV18 with TRBJ1-2; TRBD1 aligns across 7 bases. The germline gives CDR1 KGHSH, CDR2 LQKENI. Trimming cost V 2 bases and J 3 bases; bases outside gene matches: 9. The CDR3 length is 16 residues. In DNA form, the CDR3 reads TGTGCCAGCTCACCAGGGACAGTTGATGCCCACTATGGCTACACCTTC. Translated: CASSPGTVDAHYGYTF.

A single count supports this clonotype. The V and J genes are TRBV27 and TRBJ1-1; D is unclear. Per germline, CDR1 MNHEY and CDR2 SMNVEV (reference sequence). The CDR3 is 13 amino acids. V was trimmed by 4 bases and J by 3 bases, leaving 9 bases between them. The CDR3 DNA reads TGTGCCAGCAGTTCCCCAGTGGACACTGAAGCTTTCTTT. Encoded protein: CASSSPVDTEAFF.

This clonotype has a handful of counts. This rearrangement joins TRBV7-3 to TRBJ2-3; TRBD1 matches at 7 bases. Germline V gene lookup returns CDR1 SGHTA and CDR2 FQGTGA. The CDR3 sequence is 15 residues long. Trimming cost V 5 bases and J 2 bases; bases outside gene matches: 7. CDR3 region: CASSAGQVLTDTQYF. CDR3 in DNA: TGTGCCAGCAGCGCAGGACAGGTACTCACAGATACGCAGTATTTT.

J is TRBJ2-7 and V is TRBV6-1, with D uncertain. The CDR3 runs to 11 residues. CDR1 and CDR2 (germline): MNHNS, SASEGT. The V end lost 3 bases, the J end lost 4 bases, and 4 bases lay between the germline ends. The CDR3 nucleotides are TGTGCCAGCAGTGACGGTTACGAGCAGTACGTC. Protein: CASSDGYEQYV.

The chain uses TRBV4-2 and TRBJ2-7; D is uncertain. Trimming pared 6 bases from V and 2 bases from J, leaving 14 bases between. Germline-derived CDR1 and CDR2 are LGHNA and YNFKEQ. This CDR3 spans 14 amino acids. The CDR3 region has the DNA TGTGCCAGCAGTCCAAGCTACGGTACCTACGAGCAGTACTTC. Residues: CASSPSYGTYEQYF.

The V and J genes are TRBV6-2 or TRBV6-3 and TRBJ2-1; 11 nucleotides match TRBD2. The germline CDR1 and CDR2 sequences are MNHEY and SVGEGT. The CDR3 spans 17 residues. J gave up 8 bases and V 1 base, and 10 bases lay outside the gene matches. The CDR3 region is CASSYFTGTSGRYEQFF. The CDR3 DNA is TGTGCCAGCAGTTACTTCACCGGGACTAGCGGAAGATATGAGCAGTTCTTC.

The rearrangement joins TRBV6-2 or TRBV6-3 to TRBJ2-7; 7 bases line up with TRBD1. This CDR3 is 13 amino acids long. Germline lookup yields CDR1 MNHEY and CDR2 SVGEGT. This CDR3 reads CASSPRDRYGQYV. CDR3 nucleotides: TGTGCCAGCAGCCCCCGGGACAGATACGGGCAGTACGTC.

The chain carries TRBV7-2 and TRBJ2-7; 7 bases fit TRBD1. This CDR3 is built from 14 residues. Trimming cost V 1 base and J 5 bases; bases outside gene matches: 5. The germline V gene has CDR1 SGHTA and CDR2 FQGNSA. The CDR3 nucleotides are TGTGCCAGCAGCTTAGTTGCAGGGGGTGACGAGCAGTACTTC. Its translation is CASSLVAGGDEQYF.

This clonotype was detected many times. The V call is TRBV7-6, the J call TRBJ2-1, with TRBD2 matching over 8 bases. This CDR3 has 17 amino acids. The germline gives CDR1 SGHVS, CDR2 FNYEAQ. Germline trimming cut 4 bases from V and 5 bases from J; bases unmatched to any gene: 13. CDR3 DNA sequence: TGTGCCAGCAGCTCCAGGGTGGCGGGAGGCTACAACAATGAGCAGTTCTTC. Protein: CASSSRVAGGYNNEQFF.

This rearrangement joins TRBV20-1 to TRBJ2-1; D possibly corresponds to TRBD2 (5 bases). This CDR3 has 13 amino acids. Germline V gives CDR1 DFQATT, CDR2 SNEGSKA (reference sequence). Trimming pared 2 bases from V and 12 bases from J, leaving 17 bases between. CDR3 residues: CSARRGISVAQFF. The CDR3 DNA is TGCAGTGCTAGACGAGGGATCTCGGTAGCGCAGTTCTTC.

The chain has TRBV20-1 and TRBJ1-1; D call uncertain. Germline CDR1 is DFQATT and CDR2 is SNEGSKA (reference sequence). The CDR3 has 13 residues. V was shortened by 3 bases and J by 4 bases, with 12 bases between the two germline ends. CDR3 sequence reads: CSASVGLVTEAFF. The CDR3 nucleotides are TGCAGTGCTAGTGTGGGTTTAGTCACTGAAGCTTTCTTT.

In its sample, this clonotype was seen many times. This sequence joins TRBV7-8 and TRBJ2-7; TRBD2 matches 11 bases. Germline CDR1 is SGHVS and CDR2 is FQNEAQ. The CDR3 is made up of 14 amino acids. Trimming at V came to 4 bases and at J to 3 bases, leaving 2 bases not matched to a gene. The CDR3 DNA reads as TGTGCCAGCAGCTCCGGGACTAGCGGCTACGAGCAGTACTTC. It is translated as CASSSGTSGYEQYF.

This rearrangement joins TRBV6-2 or TRBV6-3 to TRBJ2-1; maybe TRBD2 (6 bases). V was pared by 7 bases and J by 3 bases, with 16 bases between. From germline, CDR1 is MNHEY and CDR2 SVGEGT. The CDR3 is 15 amino acids. The CDR3 reads CASNSGLNIYNEQFF. CDR3 nucleotides: TGTGCCAGCAACAGCGGGTTGAACATCTACAATGAGCAGTTCTTC.

This clonotype was seen repeatedly, ten times or more. This rearrangement joins TRBV12-3 or TRBV12-4 to TRBJ2-1; unclear D gene. The V and J ends lost 6 bases and 5 bases respectively, with 14 bases between them. The CDR3 has 14 amino acids. CDR3: CASRSIASNNEQFF. CDR3 coding DNA: TGTGCCAGCAGGTCCATAGCCTCTAACAATGAGCAGTTCTTC.

The chain joins TRBV20-1 to TRBJ2-7; 14 bases fit TRBD2. The length of the CDR3 is 14 residues. The V and J ends lost 5 bases and 2 bases, in that order; junction bases with no gene match: 2. Germline V gene data show CDR1 as DFQATT and CDR2 as SNEGSKA (reference sequence). The CDR3 DNA sequence: TGCAGTGCTGAGGGACTAGCGGGAGCCTACGAGCAGTACTTC. It is translated as CSAEGLAGAYEQYF.

The rearrangement links TRBV30 to TRBJ2-2; D remains ambiguous. Germline V gene data show CDR1 as GTSNPN and CDR2 as SVGIG (reference sequence). The CDR3 sequence is 11 residues long. V lost 0 bases and J 7 bases, leaving 3 bases between the germline ends. This CDR3 is CAWSVGGELFF. In DNA, the CDR3 is TGTGCCTGGAGTGTTGGCGGGGAGCTGTTTTTT.

V and J are TRBV20-1 and TRBJ2-3; TRBD2 agrees at 8 bases. The CDR3 is 15 residues long. V gave up 4 bases and J gave up 6 bases; unmatched junction bases: 12. The germline gives CDR1 DFQATT, CDR2 SNEGSKA (reference sequence). The CDR3 coding sequence is TGCAGTGCTACCAGGGGTAGCGGGGCCTCTGATACGCAGTATTTT. Protein: CSATRGSGASDTQYF.